Presented here are 10 T cell receptor beta chains from one specimen sequenced in a study of blood T cells in healthy people across ages. A second about 7 to 12 cycle PCR used barcoded and J-beta primers. TCRdb processed the 5' RACE reads anew with MiXCR; each CDR3 protein has one entry. There are roughly 650,000 distinct CDR3 sequences in the sample; about a third occur only once, and approximately 15% lies in the top ten. The sample was blood. All receptors derive from an elderly woman in good health.

In its sample, this clonotype was seen a few times. V usage is TRBV30 and J usage is TRBJ2-5; D remains unclear. V lost 2 bases to trimming and J lost 5 bases, with 12 bases between them. The CDR3 contains 13 residues. Germline values: CDR1 GTSNPN, CDR2 SVGIG (reference sequence). CDR3 in DNA: TGTGCCTGGAGTCCGGCCTCTATCGAGACCCAGTACTTC. Translating it yields CAWSPASIETQYF.

This clonotype was detected ten times or more. The chain carries TRBV6-6 and TRBJ2-1; tentative D call: TRBD1 (6 bases). In germline, CDR1 is MNHNY, CDR2 SVGAGI (reference sequence). The CDR3 runs 12 residues. V was trimmed by 6 bases and J by 8 bases, leaving 11 bases between them. This chain's CDR3 is CASRNRVDEQFF. The CDR3 coding sequence is TGTGCCAGCAGGAACAGGGTGGATGAGCAGTTCTTC.

This CDR3 reads CASSYGDKDYEQYF. The CDR3 DNA reads TGTGCCAGCAGTTACGGGGACAAGGACTACGAGCAGTACTTC. V usage is TRBV6-6 and J usage is TRBJ2-4, with TRBD1 as a possible D gene (6 bases). Near its end, the DNA agrees better with TRBJ2-7, so the J call may be wrong. Germline V gene lookup returns CDR1 MNHNY and CDR2 SVGAGI (reference sequence). The length of the CDR3 is 14 residues.

This clonotype occurred once. The V and J genes are TRBV19 and TRBJ1-1; no clear D. The CDR3 length is 12 residues. CDR1 is LNHDA and CDR2 is SQIVND in the germline V gene (reference sequence). Trimming left V 6 bases short and J 3 bases short, with 8 bases between. Here the CDR3 reads CASRVGDTEAFF. DNA of the CDR3: TGTGCCAGTAGGGTTGGCGACACTGAAGCTTTCTTT.

In its sample, this clonotype was seen many times. J is TRBJ1-2 and V is TRBV7-2, with D tentatively TRBD1 (5 bases). V was cut by 0 bases and J by 5 bases, with 10 bases left in between. CDR1 and CDR2 from the germline V gene are SGHTA and FQGNSA. This CDR3 is 14 amino acids long. In DNA form, the CDR3 reads TGTGCCAGCAGCTTAGCCCCGGGGGGGTATGGCTACACCTTC. Translated: CASSLAPGGYGYTF.

This clonotype was seen ten or more times. J is TRBJ2-1 and V is TRBV12-3 or TRBV12-4; 9 nucleotides agree with TRBD2. The V gene end was trimmed by 3 bases and the J gene end by 0 bases; junction bases not matched to a gene: 3. The CDR3 is 16 amino acids. CDR3 sequence: CASSFGGGVSYNEQFF. In nucleotides, the CDR3 is TGTGCCAGCAGTTTTGGCGGGGGGGTCTCCTACAATGAGCAGTTCTTC.

The gene calls are TRBV20-1 and TRBJ2-2; D is undetermined. The CDR3 runs 13 residues. V gave up 2 bases and J gave up 3 bases, with 7 bases separating them. Germline V gives CDR1 DFQATT, CDR2 SNEGSKA (reference sequence). The CDR3 reads CSARNLDTGELFF. The DNA for the CDR3 is TGCAGTGCTAGAAACCTTGACACCGGGGAGCTGTTTTTT.

This clonotype has a count of ten or more. This chain joins TRBV19 and TRBJ2-3; the match to TRBD2 covers 9 bases. The CDR3 is 16 amino acids. The germline V gene has CDR1 LNHDA and CDR2 SQIVND (reference sequence). V shed 3 bases and J 5 bases; nucleotides not matched to a gene: 9. This chain's CDR3 is CASSISASGERDTQYF. As DNA, the CDR3 is TGTGCCAGTAGTATTAGCGCTAGCGGGGAAAGAGATACGCAGTATTTT.

There are many counts of this clonotype. The rearrangement links TRBV5-1 to TRBJ2-3; a weak D match, TRBD2 (6 bases). Deletions cut 0 bases from V and 0 bases from J, with 14 bases between. This CDR3 region has 17 residues. Germline CDR1 SGHRS, CDR2 YFSETQ. CDR3 sequence (DNA): TGCGCCAGCAGCTTGGCCCCGGTAGCGGCTAGCACAGATACGCAGTATTTT. It is translated as CASSLAPVAASTDTQYF.

About this clonotype itself: The missing conserved phenylalanine or tryptophan at the end of this CDR3 makes a read error likely. This chain uses TRBV7-8 with TRBJ2-7; 10 bases are shared with TRBD2. Germline loops: CDR1 SGHVS, CDR2 FQNEAQ. CDR3 size: 16 residues. V shed 2 bases and J 0 bases; nucleotides not matched to a gene: 4. The CDR3 DNA follows: TGTGCCAGCAGCTTACAGCTAGCGGGGGACTCCTACGAGCAGTACCTC. Translation: CASSLQLAGDSYEQYL.